This T cell receptor (beta chain) was found in a study of type 1 regulatory T cells. On this clonotype itself: Antigen specificity is unknown.

TCRdb called the reads again in MiXCR, with one record for every CDR3 protein. The sample gives some 60,000 distinct CDR3 sequences, less than 65% of which show up once; around 1.9% is in the top ten. Germline V lookup: CDR1 LGHDT, CDR2 YNNKEL (reference sequence). The CDR3 has 17 residues. V was trimmed by 0 bases and J by 3 bases, leaving 17 bases between them. The material sequenced was cultured non-Tr1 T cells, either the whole culture or a sorted T cell fraction (not recorded which). This rearrangement joins TRBV3-1 to TRBJ1-1; tentative D call: TRBD1 (5 bases). The sequence was obtained from a human donor in good health. The CDR3 DNA follows: TGTGCCAGCAGCCAAGAGGGGCTAGGGCGGCGGGACACTGAAGCTTTCTTT. This translates into CASSQEGLGRRDTEAFF. Based on the CDR3 plus reference TRBV3-1 and TRBJ1-1, the full variable domain is DTAVSQTPKYLVTQMGNDKSIKCEQNLGHDTMYWYKQDSKKFLKIMFSYNNKELIINETVPNRFSPKSPDKAHLNLHINSLELGDSAVYFCASSQEGLGRRDTEAFFGQGTRLTVV.